A selection of T cell receptor beta chains follows, all from one sample in a study of Tregs in tolerant kidney transplant recipients. Assay used: immunoSEQ multiplex PCR; TCRdb lists only in-frame clones, some missing. In the table there are about 60,000 clones, over 85% of which are singletons. The source was CD8+ T cells from blood, collected before the transplant. Every receptor here comes from a human donor who received a combined kidney and bone marrow transplant. Both conserved end residues are part of each CDR3. D genes are given only for firm matches. Clone size appears in some rows only: once, few, many, or a class for an expanded clone.

v_call: TRBV5-4
clone_size: -
cdr3_length: 14
d_call: -
j_call: TRBJ2-7
cdr3_aa: CASSRGDISYEQYF
cdr3_nt: TGTGCCAGCAGCCGGGGGGACATTTCCTACGAGCAGTACTTC

v_call: TRBV29-1
clone_size: -
cdr3_length: 17
d_call: TRBD2
j_call: TRBJ2-2
cdr3_aa: CSAYRGTPSGGIGELFF
cdr3_nt: TGCAGCGCCTACCGGGGGACACCCTCGGGGGGGATCGGGGAGCTGTTTTTT

v_call: TRBV28
clone_size: -
cdr3_length: 11
d_call: -
j_call: TRBJ2-3
cdr3_aa: CASSLGTLQYF
cdr3_nt: TGTGCCAGCAGTTTAGGGACTCTGCAGTATTTT

v_call: TRBV7-9
clone_size: once
cdr3_length: 13
d_call: TRBD1
j_call: TRBJ1-1
cdr3_aa: CASSLGQGTEAFF
cdr3_nt: TGTGCCAGCAGCTTAGGACAGGGAACTGAAGCTTTCTTT

v_call: TRBV19
clone_size: -
cdr3_length: 15
d_call: -
j_call: TRBJ1-5
cdr3_aa: CASIAVEGSNQPQHF
cdr3_nt: TGTGCCAGTATCGCTGTTGAGGGAAGCAATCAGCCCCAGCATTTT

v_call: TRBV4-3
clone_size: -
cdr3_length: 17
d_call: TRBD2
j_call: TRBJ2-1
cdr3_aa: CASRPSRTSGDYNEQFF
cdr3_nt: TGCGCCAGCCGACCTTCGAGGACTAGCGGGGATTACAATGAGCAGTTCTTC

v_call: TRBV7-9
clone_size: -
cdr3_length: 15
d_call: -
j_call: TRBJ2-3
cdr3_aa: CASSLGSSGTDTQYF
cdr3_nt: TGTGCCAGCAGCTTAGGTTCTAGCGGCACAGATACGCAGTATTTT

v_call: TRBV10-3
clone_size: -
cdr3_length: 14
d_call: -
j_call: TRBJ1-6
cdr3_aa: CAISTGTADSPLHF
cdr3_nt: TGTGCCATCAGTACCGGGACTGCGGATTCACCCCTCCACTTT

v_call: TRBV9
clone_size: -
cdr3_length: 15
d_call: TRBD2
j_call: TRBJ2-1
cdr3_aa: CASSSLLAGVNEQFF
cdr3_nt: TGTGCCAGCAGCTCATTACTAGCGGGAGTGAATGAGCAGTTCTTC

v_call: TRBV7-9
clone_size: -
cdr3_length: 15
d_call: TRBD1
j_call: TRBJ2-5
cdr3_aa: CASSWTGGNLETQYF
cdr3_nt: TGTGCCAGCAGCTGGACAGGGGGAAATTTGGAGACCCAGTACTTC

v_call: TRBV18
clone_size: -
cdr3_length: 16
d_call: TRBD1
j_call: TRBJ1-2
cdr3_aa: CASSPEGVRGGVGYTF
cdr3_nt: TGTGCCAGCTCACCAGAGGGGGTCAGAGGGGGCGTTGGCTACACCTTC

v_call: TRBV27
clone_size: -
cdr3_length: 15
d_call: -
j_call: TRBJ2-2
cdr3_aa: CASSSRTLNTGELFF
cdr3_nt: TGTGCCAGCAGTTCCAGGACATTGAACACCGGGGAGCTGTTTTTT

v_call: TRBV19
clone_size: -
cdr3_length: 15
d_call: -
j_call: TRBJ2-1
cdr3_aa: CASAPGDGSYNEQFF
cdr3_nt: TGTGCCAGTGCCCCGGGGGACGGATCCTACAATGAGCAGTTCTTC

v_call: TRBV4-3
clone_size: -
cdr3_length: 13
d_call: -
j_call: TRBJ2-4
cdr3_aa: CASSQAMGGIQYF
cdr3_nt: TGCGCCAGCAGCCAAGCGATGGGGGGCATTCAGTACTTC

v_call: TRBV6-5
clone_size: -
cdr3_length: 15
d_call: -
j_call: TRBJ2-2
cdr3_aa: CASSYGGAGTGELFF
cdr3_nt: TGTGCCAGCAGTTACGGGGGGGCTGGCACCGGGGAGCTGTTTTTT

v_call: TRBV7-8
clone_size: -
cdr3_length: 14
d_call: -
j_call: TRBJ2-7
cdr3_aa: CASSLGVGDYEQYF
cdr3_nt: TGTGCCAGCAGCTTAGGGGTAGGGGACTACGAGCAGTACTTC

v_call: TRBV4-2
clone_size: -
cdr3_length: 14
d_call: -
j_call: TRBJ1-2
cdr3_aa: CASSQEGQLYGYTF
cdr3_nt: TGTGCCAGCAGCCAAGAGGGGCAGCTTTATGGCTACACCTTC

v_call: TRBV20-1
clone_size: -
cdr3_length: 11
d_call: -
j_call: TRBJ1-2
cdr3_aa: CSARATGGYTF
cdr3_nt: TGCAGTGCTAGAGCAACAGGAGGCTACACCTTC

v_call: TRBV13
clone_size: -
cdr3_length: 13
d_call: TRBD2
j_call: TRBJ2-7
cdr3_aa: CASSAGTSYEQYF
cdr3_nt: TGTGCCAGCAGCGCCGGGACTAGCTACGAGCAGTACTTC

v_call: TRBV6-5
clone_size: -
cdr3_length: 14
d_call: TRBD2
j_call: TRBJ2-7
cdr3_aa: CASGLAGFPHEQYF
cdr3_nt: TGTGCCAGCGGATTAGCGGGATTCCCCCACGAGCAGTACTTC

v_call: TRBV2
clone_size: once
cdr3_length: 13
d_call: -
j_call: TRBJ1-1
cdr3_aa: CASPGHLNTEAFF
cdr3_nt: TGTGCCAGCCCCGGACACCTTAACACTGAAGCTTTCTTT

v_call: TRBV10-3
clone_size: -
cdr3_length: 16
d_call: TRBD2
j_call: TRBJ2-7
cdr3_aa: CAISGGIAGGSYEQYF
cdr3_nt: TGTGCCATCAGTGGGGGGATAGCGGGAGGTTCCTACGAGCAGTACTTC

v_call: TRBV2
clone_size: once
cdr3_length: 19
d_call: TRBD1
j_call: TRBJ2-1
cdr3_aa: CASSERPYSSGQGLNEQFF
cdr3_nt: TGTGCCAGCAGTGAAAGGCCTTATTCTTCGGGACAGGGGTTAAATGAGCAGTTCTTC

v_call: TRBV7-3
clone_size: -
cdr3_length: 15
d_call: TRBD2
j_call: TRBJ2-1
cdr3_aa: CASSSGLAGNNEQFF
cdr3_nt: TGTGCCAGCAGCTCGGGACTAGCGGGGAACAATGAGCAGTTCTTC

v_call: TRBV7-3
clone_size: once
cdr3_length: 14
d_call: -
j_call: TRBJ1-1
cdr3_aa: CASSLGPGGTEAFF
cdr3_nt: TGTGCCAGCAGCTTGGGTCCAGGTGGGACTGAAGCTTTCTTT

v_call: TRBV19
clone_size: -
cdr3_length: 14
d_call: -
j_call: TRBJ2-5
cdr3_aa: CASRNFYGQETQYF
cdr3_nt: TGTGCCAGTAGGAACTTCTATGGTCAAGAGACCCAGTACTTC

v_call: TRBV4-3
clone_size: -
cdr3_length: 17
d_call: TRBD1
j_call: TRBJ1-1
cdr3_aa: CASSQEDRGLVNTEAFF
cdr3_nt: TGCGCCAGCAGCCAAGAGGACAGGGGGCTGGTGAACACTGAAGCTTTCTTT

v_call: TRBV27
clone_size: once
cdr3_length: 14
d_call: TRBD1
j_call: TRBJ1-5
cdr3_aa: CASSRTGSNQPQHF
cdr3_nt: TGTGCCAGCAGCAGGACAGGATCCAATCAGCCCCAGCATTTT

v_call: TRBV28
clone_size: -
cdr3_length: 14
d_call: TRBD2
j_call: TRBJ2-7
cdr3_aa: CASSPGLAGAEQYF
cdr3_nt: TGTGCCAGCAGCCCCGGACTAGCGGGGGCCGAGCAGTACTTC

v_call: TRBV6-5
clone_size: once
cdr3_length: 12
d_call: TRBD1
j_call: TRBJ1-1
cdr3_aa: CASSTRQGRAFF
cdr3_nt: TGTGCCAGCAGTACCCGACAGGGTAGGGCTTTCTTT

v_call: TRBV5-5
clone_size: -
cdr3_length: 15
d_call: TRBD1
j_call: TRBJ2-7
cdr3_aa: CASSWTGSSSNEQYF
cdr3_nt: TGTGCCAGCAGTTGGACAGGTTCATCGTCTAACGAGCAGTACTTC

v_call: TRBV7-9
clone_size: -
cdr3_length: 15
d_call: -
j_call: TRBJ2-7
cdr3_aa: CASSPRTTLGYEQYF
cdr3_nt: TGTGCCAGCAGCCCGAGGACAACTCTAGGCTACGAGCAGTACTTC

v_call: TRBV6-1
clone_size: -
cdr3_length: 12
d_call: -
j_call: TRBJ2-7
cdr3_aa: CASSFRSYEQYF
cdr3_nt: TGTGCCAGCAGCTTTCGCTCCTACGAGCAGTACTTC

v_call: TRBV4-2
clone_size: -
cdr3_length: 15
d_call: TRBD2
j_call: TRBJ2-7
cdr3_aa: CASSQGAGGYYEQYF
cdr3_nt: TGTGCCAGCAGCCAAGGAGCGGGGGGGTACTACGAGCAGTACTTC

v_call: TRBV14
clone_size: -
cdr3_length: 14
d_call: -
j_call: TRBJ2-7
cdr3_aa: CASSQGRITYEQYF
cdr3_nt: TGTGCCAGCAGCCAAGGGCGGATTACCTACGAGCAGTACTTC

v_call: TRBV27
clone_size: -
cdr3_length: 19
d_call: TRBD2
j_call: TRBJ2-2
cdr3_aa: CASSPIHPGTSGVVGELFF
cdr3_nt: TGTGCCAGCAGTCCGATTCATCCCGGGACTAGCGGTGTTGTGGGGGAGCTGTTTTTT

v_call: TRBV5-1
clone_size: -
cdr3_length: 14
d_call: -
j_call: TRBJ1-4
cdr3_aa: CASSPETTNEKLFF
cdr3_nt: TGCGCCAGCAGCCCGGAGACAACTAATGAAAAACTGTTTTTT

v_call: TRBV6-1
clone_size: -
cdr3_length: 12
d_call: -
j_call: TRBJ1-2
cdr3_aa: CASMWGSIGYTF
cdr3_nt: TGTGCCAGCATGTGGGGCTCGATAGGCTACACCTTC

v_call: TRBV25-1
clone_size: -
cdr3_length: 13
d_call: -
j_call: TRBJ2-3
cdr3_aa: CASSPGGSDTQYF
cdr3_nt: TGTGCCAGCTCTCCGGGGGGCTCTGATACGCAGTATTTT

v_call: TRBV6-6
clone_size: few
cdr3_length: 14
d_call: -
j_call: TRBJ2-7
cdr3_aa: CASSTTNSGHEQYF
cdr3_nt: TGTGCCAGCTCTACGACTAACTCTGGTCACGAGCAGTACTTC

v_call: TRBV15
clone_size: -
cdr3_length: 15
d_call: -
j_call: TRBJ1-4
cdr3_aa: CATSREGRPNEKLFF
cdr3_nt: TGTGCCACCAGCAGAGAAGGCAGGCCTAATGAAAAACTGTTTTTT

v_call: TRBV7-8
clone_size: -
cdr3_length: 15
d_call: -
j_call: TRBJ2-1
cdr3_aa: CASSLYPGGVNEQFF
cdr3_nt: TGTGCCAGCAGCTTATACCCGGGGGGCGTTAATGAGCAGTTCTTC

v_call: TRBV14
clone_size: -
cdr3_length: 15
d_call: TRBD1
j_call: TRBJ1-2
cdr3_aa: CASSQSFGTGVGYTF
cdr3_nt: TGTGCCAGCAGCCAAAGCTTTGGGACAGGGGTCGGCTACACCTTC

v_call: TRBV15
clone_size: -
cdr3_length: 14
d_call: TRBD1
j_call: TRBJ2-7
cdr3_aa: CATSGDRGGYEQYF
cdr3_nt: TGTGCCACCAGCGGCGACAGGGGAGGCTACGAGCAGTACTTC

v_call: TRBV7-9
clone_size: -
cdr3_length: 15
d_call: -
j_call: TRBJ2-7
cdr3_aa: CASSFITKHNYEQYF
cdr3_nt: TGTGCCAGCAGCTTTATTACCAAACATAACTACGAGCAGTACTTC

v_call: TRBV6-6
clone_size: -
cdr3_length: 15
d_call: -
j_call: TRBJ2-1
cdr3_aa: CASSQAATTFPEQFF
cdr3_nt: TGTGCCAGCTCCCAAGCGGCTACTACGTTTCCTGAGCAGTTCTTC

v_call: TRBV9
clone_size: -
cdr3_length: 16
d_call: TRBD1
j_call: TRBJ2-7
cdr3_aa: CASSPEGSGTGPEQYF
cdr3_nt: TGTGCCAGCAGCCCAGAGGGTTCCGGGACAGGGCCCGAGCAGTACTTC

v_call: TRBV21-1
clone_size: -
cdr3_length: 14
d_call: -
j_call: TRBJ2-7
cdr3_aa: CASSKVAGEYEQYF
cdr3_nt: TGTGCCAGCAGCAAAGTGGCAGGGGAGTACGAGCAGTACTTC

v_call: TRBV13
clone_size: -
cdr3_length: 13
d_call: -
j_call: TRBJ2-2
cdr3_aa: CASSLGGPGELFF
cdr3_nt: TGTGCCAGCAGCTTAGGGGGCCCCGGGGAGCTGTTTTTT

v_call: TRBV13
clone_size: -
cdr3_length: 16
d_call: -
j_call: TRBJ2-7
cdr3_aa: CASSPGQSWGSDEQYF
cdr3_nt: TGTGCCAGCAGCCCCGGACAGAGCTGGGGGTCGGACGAGCAGTACTTC

v_call: TRBV6-1
clone_size: once
cdr3_length: 15
d_call: -
j_call: TRBJ2-3
cdr3_aa: CASSEGLAPTDTQYF
cdr3_nt: TGTGCCAGCAGTGAAGGACTGGCTCCCACAGATACGCAGTATTTT

v_call: TRBV25-1
clone_size: -
cdr3_length: 15
d_call: -
j_call: TRBJ2-2
cdr3_aa: CASSEYPGVGGELFF
cdr3_nt: TGTGCCAGCAGTGAATATCCGGGGGTAGGCGGGGAGCTGTTTTTT

v_call: TRBV2
clone_size: -
cdr3_length: 10
d_call: -
j_call: TRBJ1-1
cdr3_aa: CASRTGEAFF
cdr3_nt: TGTGCCAGCAGGACAGGTGAAGCTTTCTTT

v_call: TRBV5-1
clone_size: -
cdr3_length: 14
d_call: TRBD2
j_call: TRBJ2-7
cdr3_aa: CASSQGLASYEQYF
cdr3_nt: TGCGCCAGCAGCCAGGGACTAGCGAGCTACGAGCAGTACTTC

v_call: TRBV5-5
clone_size: -
cdr3_length: 14
d_call: -
j_call: TRBJ2-2
cdr3_aa: CASTLTSRTGELFF
cdr3_nt: TGTGCCAGCACCCTGACAAGTCGGACCGGGGAGCTGTTTTTT